A selection of T cell receptor beta chains follows, all from one sample in a study of shared clonotypes between healthy human individuals. This table comes from immunoSEQ multiplex PCR, and its TCRdb copy is limited to in-frame clones, with some not included. The sample lists fewer than 1.6 million clones; approximately 98.5% were seen once. Sequencing was carried out using naive CD4+ T cells sorted from blood. Receptor source: a man aged 25-45 years in good health. CDR3s include the opening cysteine and the closing phenylalanine or tryptophan. The order of the fields is D gene, V gene, clone size, J gene, CDR3 DNA, CDR3 protein. A D gene is named only where the DNA matches it firmly. Some rows mark clone size as missing; the rest say once, few, many or name a class of expanded clone.

-	TRBV28	-	TRBJ2-6	TGTGCCAGCAGCCATAACAGGGTATTGGCCTCTGGGGCCAACGTCCTGACTTTC	CASSHNRVLASGANVLTF
-	TRBV21-1	-	TRBJ2-5	TGTGCCAGCAGCACTCTGCCCCAACACGAAGGATGGAAAGAGACCCAGTACTTC	CASSTLPQHEGWKETQYF
-	TRBV5-1	-	TRBJ1-5	TGCGCCAGCAGCTATACAGCAGGTGGCAATCAGCCCCAGCATTTT	CASSYTAGGNQPQHF
-	TRBV9	once	TRBJ2-7	TGTGCCAGCAGCCCCCGACCTCTAGCTCCCTACGAGCAGTACTTC	CASSPRPLAPYEQYF
-	TRBV21-1	-	TRBJ2-6	TGTGCCAGCAGCGCTTCCCGACAATCACGGCGGACAGCCCCCTCTGGGGCCAACGTCCTGACTTTC	CASSASRQSRRTAPSGANVLTF
-	TRBV9	-	TRBJ1-2	TGTGCCAGCAGCCCTAGCGACGAAACTTGGGATGGCTACACCTTC	CASSPSDETWDGYTF
-	TRBV7-2	-	TRBJ2-1	TGTGCCAGCAGCCCTATTAGCTCCTACAATGAGCAGTTCTTC	CASSPISSYNEQFF
-	TRBV7-2	-	TRBJ2-1	TGTGCCAGCAGCTTGGCTAGCGCTTCCTACAATGAGCAGTTCTTC	CASSLASASYNEQFF
TRBD1	TRBV5-1	-	TRBJ2-5	TGCGCCAGCAGCCAGGACAGGGCCGGGGGGACCCAGTACTTC	CASSQDRAGGTQYF
TRBD1	TRBV19	-	TRBJ2-1	TGTGCCAGTAGACACAGGGGCCCTAGTGAGCAGTTCTTC	CASRHRGPSEQFF
-	TRBV5-1	-	TRBJ2-7	TGCGCCAGCAGCGTCGAACCGCTCCACTACGAGCAGTACTTC	CASSVEPLHYEQYF
TRBD2	TRBV28	once	TRBJ2-1	TGTGCCAGCAGTTTAGTAGCGGGAGAGCAGTTCTTC	CASSLVAGEQFF
TRBD1	TRBV2	-	TRBJ2-3	TGTGCCAGCAGGCTAGACAGGGGGCTAACAGATACGCAGTATTTT	CASRLDRGLTDTQYF
TRBD1	TRBV4-2	once	TRBJ1-2	TGTGCCAGCAGCCAGCCGGGACAGACCATAGGCAACTATGGCTACACCTTC	CASSQPGQTIGNYGYTF
-	TRBV4-3	-	TRBJ1-4	TGCGCCAGCAGCCCCCAAACAGGGACTAATGAAAAACTGTTTTTT	CASSPQTGTNEKLFF
-	TRBV11-2	-	TRBJ2-7	TGTGCCAGCAGCTTCGCCGACGATTCCTCCTACGAGCAGTACTTC	CASSFADDSSYEQYF
-	TRBV19	-	TRBJ2-6	TGTGCCAGTAGACGGGTCTCTGGGGCCAACGTCCTGACTTTC	CASRRVSGANVLTF
-	TRBV5-8	-	TRBJ2-7	TGTGCCAGCAGCTTGGGAGGGTACGAGCAGTACTTC	CASSLGGYEQYF
TRBD2	TRBV10-2	-	TRBJ2-7	TGCGCCAGCATACGCATGAGAGGTAGCGGGAGTTGGTTGCCCTACGAGCAGTACTTC	CASIRMRGSGSWLPYEQYF
-	TRBV28	-	TRBJ1-4	TGTGCCGTCCCAGGGGAACCTAATGAAAAACTGTTTTTT	CAVPGEPNEKLFF
TRBD1	TRBV30	-	TRBJ2-5	TGTGCCTGGAAAGGGACAGGTTCACCCCAAGAGACCCAGTACTTC	CAWKGTGSPQETQYF
TRBD2	TRBV5-4	once	TRBJ2-7	TGTGCCAGCAGCTTAGCGGGAGGAACCTACGAGCAGTACTTC	CASSLAGGTYEQYF
-	TRBV18	-	TRBJ1-1	TGTGCCAGCTCACCAGCTTTAGACAGAGCTGAAGCTTTCTTT	CASSPALDRAEAFF
TRBD2	TRBV4-3	-	TRBJ2-5	TGCGCCAGCAGCCAAGGAAGGACTAGCGGGAGTGAGACCCAGTACTTC	CASSQGRTSGSETQYF
-	TRBV7-6	-	TRBJ2-7	TGTGCCAGCAGCTCGAACCTCGGACAGCGTTACGAGCAGTACTTC	CASSSNLGQRYEQYF
-	TRBV14	-	TRBJ2-1	TGTGCCAGCAGCCAGACTAGAGGCGGTGAGCAGTTCTTC	CASSQTRGGEQFF
-	TRBV6-1	-	TRBJ1-2	TGTGCCATCACTGACGGAGGTCGTGGCTACACCTTC	CAITDGGRGYTF
TRBD2	TRBV27	-	TRBJ2-3	TGTGCCAGCAGTTTATCGTTGTGGTCTAGCGGGAGTAGGACAGATACGCAGTATTTT	CASSLSLWSSGSRTDTQYF
-	TRBV29-1	-	TRBJ2-1	TGCAGCGTTGAGGCCGATCGGTACAATGAGCAGTTCTTC	CSVEADRYNEQFF
TRBD1	TRBV6-5	once	TRBJ1-3	TGTGCCAGCAAAATACAGGGGGCGTCTGGAAACACCATATATTTT	CASKIQGASGNTIYF
TRBD1	TRBV18	-	TRBJ2-7	TGTGCCAGCTCGTCCCTTGGACAGGGTCTCTACGAGCAGTACTTC	CASSSLGQGLYEQYF
-	TRBV19	-	TRBJ2-7	TGTGCCAGTAGCGCTCAAGGGACACGGACATACGAGCAGTACTTC	CASSAQGTRTYEQYF
-	TRBV10-3	-	TRBJ2-5	TGTGCCATCAGTGAGTCGAGAGGGAACAGTTACCAAGAGACCCAGTACTTC	CAISESRGNSYQETQYF
-	TRBV7-2	-	TRBJ2-6	TGTGCCAGCAGCCACCAATCGGGGGCATATGGGGCCAACGTCCTGACTTTC	CASSHQSGAYGANVLTF
TRBD2	TRBV5-1	-	TRBJ2-1	TGCGCCAGCAGCCCCCAGCGGGAAGGGGATGAGCAGTTCTTC	CASSPQREGDEQFF
-	TRBV2	-	TRBJ1-5	TGTGCCAGCAGTGACGGGTGGCAGCCCCAGCATTTT	CASSDGWQPQHF